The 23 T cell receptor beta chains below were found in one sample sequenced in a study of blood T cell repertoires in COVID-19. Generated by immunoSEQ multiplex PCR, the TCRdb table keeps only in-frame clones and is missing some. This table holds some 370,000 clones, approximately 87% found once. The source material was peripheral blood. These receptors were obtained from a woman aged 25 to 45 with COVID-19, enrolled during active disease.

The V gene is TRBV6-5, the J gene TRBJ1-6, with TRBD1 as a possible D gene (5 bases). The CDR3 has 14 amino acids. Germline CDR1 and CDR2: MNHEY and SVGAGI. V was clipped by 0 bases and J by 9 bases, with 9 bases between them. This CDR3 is CASSYSRVGSPLHF. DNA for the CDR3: TGTGCCAGCAGTTACTCCAGGGTTGGTTCACCCCTCCACTTT.

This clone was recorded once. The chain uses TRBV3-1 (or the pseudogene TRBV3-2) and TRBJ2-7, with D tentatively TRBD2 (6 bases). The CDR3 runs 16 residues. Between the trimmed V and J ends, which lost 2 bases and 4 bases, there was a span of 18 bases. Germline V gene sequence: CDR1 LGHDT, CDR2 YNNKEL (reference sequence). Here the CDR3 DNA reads TGTGCCAGCAGCCAACCCGGAAAGGGACTCCCATACGAGCAGTACTTC. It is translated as CASSQPGKGLPYEQYF.

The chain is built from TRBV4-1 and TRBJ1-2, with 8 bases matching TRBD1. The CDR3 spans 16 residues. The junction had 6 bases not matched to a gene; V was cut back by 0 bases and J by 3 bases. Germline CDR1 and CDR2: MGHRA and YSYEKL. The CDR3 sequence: CASSQESGDRYYGYTF. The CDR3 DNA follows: TGCGCCAGCAGCCAAGAAAGTGGGGACAGGTACTATGGCTACACCTTC.

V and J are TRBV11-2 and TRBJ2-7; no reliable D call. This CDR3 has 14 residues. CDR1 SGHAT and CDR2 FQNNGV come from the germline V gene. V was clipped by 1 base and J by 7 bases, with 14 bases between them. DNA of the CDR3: TGTGCCAGCAGCTTAGGTCTGGCGAGCGTGGAGCAGTACTTC. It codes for CASSLGLASVEQYF.

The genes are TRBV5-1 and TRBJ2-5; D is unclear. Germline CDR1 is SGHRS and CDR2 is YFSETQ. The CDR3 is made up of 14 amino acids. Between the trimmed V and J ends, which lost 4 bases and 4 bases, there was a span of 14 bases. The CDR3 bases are TGCGCCAGCAGCCAGAACGGAGCTCGAGAGACCCAGTACTTC. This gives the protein CASSQNGARETQYF. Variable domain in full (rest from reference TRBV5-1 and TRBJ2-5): KAGVTQTPRYLIKTRGQQVTLSCSPISGHRSVSWYQQTPGQGLQFLFEYFSETQRNKGNFPGRFSGRQFSNSRSEMNVSTLELGDSALYLCASSQNGARETQYFGPGTRLLVL.

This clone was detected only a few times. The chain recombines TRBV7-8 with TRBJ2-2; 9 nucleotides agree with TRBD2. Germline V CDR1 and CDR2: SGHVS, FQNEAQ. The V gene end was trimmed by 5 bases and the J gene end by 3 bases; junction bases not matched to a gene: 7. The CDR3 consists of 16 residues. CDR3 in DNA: TGTGCCAGCAGCCCAATAGCGGGAGAGGACACCGGGGAGCTGTTTTTT. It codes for CASSPIAGEDTGELFF.

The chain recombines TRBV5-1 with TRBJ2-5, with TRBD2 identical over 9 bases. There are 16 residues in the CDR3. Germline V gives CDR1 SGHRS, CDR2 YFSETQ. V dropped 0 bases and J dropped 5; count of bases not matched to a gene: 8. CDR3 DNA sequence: TGCGCCAGCAGCTTGGGTGTTAGCGGGAGAGGTGAGACCCAGTACTTC. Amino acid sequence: CASSLGVSGRGETQYF.

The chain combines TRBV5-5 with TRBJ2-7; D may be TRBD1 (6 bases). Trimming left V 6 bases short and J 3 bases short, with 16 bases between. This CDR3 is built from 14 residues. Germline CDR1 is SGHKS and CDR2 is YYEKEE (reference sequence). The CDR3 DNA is TGTGCCAGCACCATACCGGGACATGACTACGAGCAGTACTTC. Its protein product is CASTIPGHDYEQYF.

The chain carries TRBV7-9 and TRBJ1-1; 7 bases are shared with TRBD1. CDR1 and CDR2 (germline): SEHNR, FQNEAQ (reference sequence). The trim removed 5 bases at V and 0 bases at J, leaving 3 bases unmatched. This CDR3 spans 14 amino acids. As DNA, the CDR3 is TGTGCCAGCAGCGCGGACAGGATGAACACTGAAGCTTTCTTT. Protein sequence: CASSADRMNTEAFF.

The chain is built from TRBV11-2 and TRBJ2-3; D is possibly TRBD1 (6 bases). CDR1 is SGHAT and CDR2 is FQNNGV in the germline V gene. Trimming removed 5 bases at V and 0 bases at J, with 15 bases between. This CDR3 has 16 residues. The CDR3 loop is CASSPGTSTSTDTQYF. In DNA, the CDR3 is TGTGCCAGCAGCCCGGGGACATCGACTAGCACAGATACGCAGTATTTT.

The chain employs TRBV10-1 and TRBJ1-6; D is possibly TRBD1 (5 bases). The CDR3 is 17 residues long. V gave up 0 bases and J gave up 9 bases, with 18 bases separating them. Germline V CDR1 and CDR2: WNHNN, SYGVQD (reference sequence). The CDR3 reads CASSESVVGQRTSPLHF. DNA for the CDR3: TGCGCCAGCAGTGAGTCGGTTGTCGGACAAAGGACTTCACCCCTCCACTTT.

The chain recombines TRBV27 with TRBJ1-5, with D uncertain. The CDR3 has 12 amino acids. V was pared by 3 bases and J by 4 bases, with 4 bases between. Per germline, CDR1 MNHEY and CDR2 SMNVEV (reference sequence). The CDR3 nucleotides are TGTGCCAGCAGTTTCCAAAATCAGCCCCAGCATTTT. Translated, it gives CASSFQNQPQHF.

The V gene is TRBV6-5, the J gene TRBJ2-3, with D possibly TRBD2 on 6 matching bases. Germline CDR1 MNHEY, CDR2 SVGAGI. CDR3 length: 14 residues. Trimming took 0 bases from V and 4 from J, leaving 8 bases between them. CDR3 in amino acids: CASSYSTRPDTQYF. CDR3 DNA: TGTGCCAGCAGTTACTCGACTAGACCAGATACGCAGTATTTT.

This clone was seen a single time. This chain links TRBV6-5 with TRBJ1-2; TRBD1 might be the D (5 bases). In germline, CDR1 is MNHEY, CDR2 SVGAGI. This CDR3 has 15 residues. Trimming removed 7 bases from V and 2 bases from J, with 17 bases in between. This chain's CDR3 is CASTLSGVGNYGYTF. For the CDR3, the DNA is TGTGCCAGCACCCTCTCGGGGGTGGGAAACTATGGCTACACCTTC.

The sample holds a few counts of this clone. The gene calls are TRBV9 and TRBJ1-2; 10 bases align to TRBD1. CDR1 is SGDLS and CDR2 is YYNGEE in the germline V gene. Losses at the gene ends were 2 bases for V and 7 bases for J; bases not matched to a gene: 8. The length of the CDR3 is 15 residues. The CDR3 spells CASSVQPGQGTGYTF. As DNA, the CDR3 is TGTGCCAGCAGCGTTCAACCGGGACAGGGGACTGGCTACACCTTC. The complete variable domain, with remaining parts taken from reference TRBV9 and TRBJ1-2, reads DSGVTQTPKHLITATGQRVTLRCSPRSGDLSVYWYQQSLDQGLQFLIQYYNGEERAKGNILERFSAQQFPDLHSELNLSSLELGDSALYFCASSVQPGQGTGYTFGSGTRLTVV.

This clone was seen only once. The CDR3 sequence is CASSLQPTGFLSSPLHF. Here the CDR3 DNA reads TGTGCCAGCAGTCTCCAACCTACAGGGTTCCTATCTTCACCCCTCCACTTT. This chain joins TRBV27 and TRBJ1-6; possibly TRBD1 for D (6 bases). The CDR3 has 17 amino acids. V was cut by 5 bases and J by 9 bases, with 23 bases left in between. Per the germline V gene, CDR1 is MNHEY and CDR2 is SMNVEV (reference sequence).

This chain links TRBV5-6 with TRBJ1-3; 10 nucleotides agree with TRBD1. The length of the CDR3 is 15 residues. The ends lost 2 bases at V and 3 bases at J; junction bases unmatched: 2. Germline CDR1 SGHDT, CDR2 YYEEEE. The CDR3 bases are TGTGCCAGCAGCTTTGGGACAGGGGATGGAAACACCATATATTTT. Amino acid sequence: CASSFGTGDGNTIYF.

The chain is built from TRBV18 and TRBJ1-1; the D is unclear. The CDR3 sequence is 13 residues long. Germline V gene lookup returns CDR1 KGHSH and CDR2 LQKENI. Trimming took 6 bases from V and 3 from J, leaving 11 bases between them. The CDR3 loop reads CASSSGLDTEAFF. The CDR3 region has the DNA TGTGCCAGCTCCTCCGGTCTAGACACTGAAGCTTTCTTT.

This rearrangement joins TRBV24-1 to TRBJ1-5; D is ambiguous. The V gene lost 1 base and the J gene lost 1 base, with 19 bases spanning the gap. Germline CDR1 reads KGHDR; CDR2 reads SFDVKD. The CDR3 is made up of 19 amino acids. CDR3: CATSDFPYVIRVSNQPQHF. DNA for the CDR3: TGTGCCACCAGTGATTTCCCGTACGTTATCCGGGTCAGCAATCAGCCCCAGCATTTT.

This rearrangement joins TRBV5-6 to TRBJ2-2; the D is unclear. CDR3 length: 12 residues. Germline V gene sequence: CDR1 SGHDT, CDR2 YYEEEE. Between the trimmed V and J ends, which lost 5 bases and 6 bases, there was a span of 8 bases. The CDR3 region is CASRFSAGELFF. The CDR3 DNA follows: TGTGCCAGCAGATTCTCGGCCGGGGAGCTGTTTTTT.

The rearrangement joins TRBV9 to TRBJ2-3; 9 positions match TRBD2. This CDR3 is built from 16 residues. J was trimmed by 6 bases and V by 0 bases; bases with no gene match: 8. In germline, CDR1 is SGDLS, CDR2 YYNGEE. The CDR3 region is CASSVDPSGMRDTQYF. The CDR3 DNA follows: TGTGCCAGCAGCGTAGACCCTAGCGGGATGAGGGATACGCAGTATTTT.

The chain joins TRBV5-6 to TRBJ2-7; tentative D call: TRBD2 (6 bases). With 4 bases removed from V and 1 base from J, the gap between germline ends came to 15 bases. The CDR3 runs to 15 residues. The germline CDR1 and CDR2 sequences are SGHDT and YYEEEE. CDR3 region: CASSDKGRSSYEQYF. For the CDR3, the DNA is TGTGCCAGCAGCGACAAGGGGAGGTCTTCCTACGAGCAGTACTTC.

The CDR3 region is CSAVLAGTTGELFF. The CDR3 DNA follows: TGCAGCGCCGTACTAGCGGGAACCACCGGGGAGCTGTTTTTT. This chain connects TRBV29-1 to TRBJ2-2; 10 bases are shared with TRBD2. The V segment lost 7 bases and the J segment 4 bases; nucleotides outside the gene matches: 6. CDR1 SQVTM and CDR2 ANQGSEA come from the germline V gene. The CDR3 totals 14 residues.